A single sample gave rise to the 13 T cell receptor beta chains below, sequenced in a study of blood T cells in healthy people across ages. Next came a second PCR, run for roughly 6 to 11 cycles, which used a sample-barcoded 5' primer along with a J-beta primer mix. Via MiXCR, TCRdb re-called the 5' RACE reads, giving one row per CDR3 protein. The sample lists 1,300,000 or so distinct CDR3 sequences, 59% seen once, with roughly 7% in the top ten. Sequencing used blood. The origin of the receptors is a man younger than 35 in good health.

This clonotype was observed a few times. The chain carries TRBV21-1 and TRBJ2-5; TRBD2 is the table's D call and was not checked against the DNA. TRBV21-1 is recorded as a pseudogene. The CDR3 sequence is 15 residues long. In DNA, the CDR3 is TGTGCCAGCAGCAAGGTATTTGACGGGAGAGAGACCCAGTACTTC. Translated, it gives CASSKVFDGRETQYF.

J is TRBJ2-3 and V is TRBV12-3 or TRBV12-4, with TRBD2 matching 7 bases. The CDR3 consists of 15 residues. Germline trimming cut 2 bases from V and 11 bases from J; bases unmatched to any gene: 13. The CDR3 region is CASSLRAGPSRGQYF. The CDR3 nucleotides read TGTGCCAGCAGTTTACGAGCGGGACCGTCTCGGGGGCAGTATTTT.

V is TRBV12-5 and J is TRBJ2-4, with TRBD1 matching over 7 bases. Germline values: CDR1 LGHNT, CDR2 FRNRAP. The CDR3 has 15 residues. The junction had 7 bases not matched to a gene; V was cut back by 4 bases and J by 4 bases. The CDR3 DNA follows: TGTGCTAGTGGTTCGGCAAACAGGGGAAAAAACATTCAGTACTTC. This sequence encodes CASGSANRGKNIQYF.

This clonotype was observed a single time. The CDR3 DNA is TGCAGCGTTGGGATCGGGGGGAACACCGGGGAGCTGTTTTTT. Translation: CSVGIGGNTGELFF. The chain links TRBV29-1 to TRBJ2-2, with D possibly TRBD2 on 6 matching bases. Germline V gene lookup returns CDR1 SQVTM and CDR2 ANQGSEA. V dropped 4 bases and J dropped 1 base, with 10 bases sitting between them. This CDR3 spans 14 amino acids.

This clonotype has at least ten counts. The gene calls are TRBV7-8 and TRBJ2-1; D uncertain. Germline CDR1 SGHVS, CDR2 FQNEAQ. The CDR3 runs 13 residues. V lost 0 bases and J lost 5, with 5 bases in between. CDR3 in DNA: TGTGCCAGCAGCTTAGCGTACAACAATGAGCAGTTCTTC. This sequence encodes CASSLAYNNEQFF. Complete variable domain (other parts from reference TRBV7-8 and TRBJ2-1): GAGVSQSPRYKVAKRGQDVALRCDPISGHVSLFWYQQALGQGPEFLTYFQNEAQLDKSGLPSDRFFAERPEGSVSTLKIQRTQQEDSAVYLCASSLAYNNEQFFGPGTRLTVL.

The chain couples TRBV20-1 to TRBJ2-1; TRBD2 matches 9 bases. Losses at the gene ends were 6 bases for V and 7 bases for J; bases not matched to a gene: 7. From germline, CDR1 is DFQATT and CDR2 SNEGSKA (reference sequence). There are 13 residues in the CDR3. CDR3 nucleotide sequence: TGCAGTGCGGCCGGGACTAGCTATAATGAGCAGTTCTTC. This encodes CSAAGTSYNEQFF.

V usage is TRBV27 and J usage is TRBJ2-1, with TRBD2 matching 13 bases. The CDR3 has 16 amino acids. Germline assignment: CDR1 MNHEY and CDR2 SMNVEV (reference sequence). V was pared by 2 bases and J by 9 bases, with 7 bases of the junction left unmatched. The CDR3 coding sequence is TGTGCCAGCAGTTTAGCACTAGCGGGAGGGCCGATTGAGCAGTTCTTC. It encodes CASSLALAGGPIEQFF.

The chain joins TRBV7-9 to TRBJ1-5; D possibly corresponds to TRBD1 (6 bases). Trimming cost V 0 bases and J 7 bases, with 13 bases left between them. The CDR3 spans 15 residues. Germline V gene lookup returns CDR1 SEHNR and CDR2 FQNEAQ (reference sequence). The CDR3 sequence: CASSLAGRGQQPQHF. The CDR3 nucleotides are TGTGCCAGCAGCTTAGCGGGGCGGGGGCAACAGCCCCAGCATTTT.

This rearrangement joins TRBV5-5 to TRBJ2-7; perhaps TRBD1 as D (5 bases). The CDR3 is 14 amino acids. V was clipped by 4 bases and J by 0 bases, with 11 bases between them. Germline CDR1 reads SGHKS; CDR2 reads YYEKEE (reference sequence). This chain's CDR3 is CASSLGQYSYEQYF. The CDR3 bases are TGTGCCAGCAGCCTCGGACAATACTCCTACGAGCAGTACTTC.

This clonotype was counted only a few times. V usage is TRBV5-1 and J usage is TRBJ2-7, with D possibly being TRBD2 (6 bases). Looked up from germline, CDR1 is SGHRS and CDR2 is YFSETQ. This CDR3 is built from 13 residues. V was shortened by 7 bases and J by 3 bases, with 14 bases between the two germline ends. CDR3 protein: CASRGDSFYEQYF. In DNA form, the CDR3 reads TGCGCCAGCCGAGGGGACTCCTTCTACGAGCAGTACTTC.

The genes are TRBV12-3 or TRBV12-4 and TRBJ1-5; unclear D gene. V dropped 3 bases and J dropped 9 bases, with 9 bases sitting between them. This CDR3 has 12 residues. The CDR3 sequence: CASSLPSGPQHF. The DNA for the CDR3 is TGTGCCAGCAGTTTGCCCTCTGGGCCCCAGCATTTT.

The chain couples TRBV6-6 to TRBJ1-1; D is uncertain. V lost 4 bases and J lost 6, with 12 bases in between. The CDR3 spans 13 residues. Germline CDR1 MNHNY, CDR2 SVGAGI (reference sequence). This CDR3 reads CASSLPYPSEAFF. CDR3 DNA sequence: TGTGCCAGCAGTTTACCCTATCCATCTGAAGCTTTCTTT.

This clonotype was seen only a few times. The chain recombines TRBV12-3 or TRBV12-4 with TRBJ2-5; 7 nucleotides agree with TRBD2. This CDR3 is built from 13 residues. After removal of 6 bases from V and 9 bases from J, the junction contained 10 bases not matched to a gene. The chain's CDR3 is CASRGGTTMAQYF. As DNA, the CDR3 is TGTGCCAGCAGGGGGGGGACTACCATGGCCCAGTACTTC.